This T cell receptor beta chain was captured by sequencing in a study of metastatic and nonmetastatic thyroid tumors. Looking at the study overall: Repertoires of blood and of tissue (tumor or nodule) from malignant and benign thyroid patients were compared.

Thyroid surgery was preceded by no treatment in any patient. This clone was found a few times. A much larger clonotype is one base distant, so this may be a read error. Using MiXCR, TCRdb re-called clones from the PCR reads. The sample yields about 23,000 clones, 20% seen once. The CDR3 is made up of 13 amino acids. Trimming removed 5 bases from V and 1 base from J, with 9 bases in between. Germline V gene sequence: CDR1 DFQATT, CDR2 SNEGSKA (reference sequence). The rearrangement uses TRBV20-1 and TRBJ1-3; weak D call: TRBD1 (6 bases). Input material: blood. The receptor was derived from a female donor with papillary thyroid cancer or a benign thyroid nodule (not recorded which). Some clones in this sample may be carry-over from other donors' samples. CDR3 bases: TGCAGTGCTTCACAGGGATCTGGAAACACCATATATTTT. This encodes CSASQGSGNTIYF.